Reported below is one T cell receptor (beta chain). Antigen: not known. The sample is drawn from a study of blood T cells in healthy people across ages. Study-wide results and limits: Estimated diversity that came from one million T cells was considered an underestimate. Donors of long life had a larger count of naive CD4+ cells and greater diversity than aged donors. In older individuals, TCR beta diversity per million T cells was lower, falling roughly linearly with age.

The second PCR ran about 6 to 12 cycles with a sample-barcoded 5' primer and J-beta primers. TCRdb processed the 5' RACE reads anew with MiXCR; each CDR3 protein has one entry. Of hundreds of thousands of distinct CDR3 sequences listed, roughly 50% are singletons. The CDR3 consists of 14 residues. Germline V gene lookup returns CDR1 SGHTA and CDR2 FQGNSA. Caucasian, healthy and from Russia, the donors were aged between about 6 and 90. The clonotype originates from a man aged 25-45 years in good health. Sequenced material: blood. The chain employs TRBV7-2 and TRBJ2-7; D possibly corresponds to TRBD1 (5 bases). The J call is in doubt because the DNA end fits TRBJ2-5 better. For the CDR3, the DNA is TGTGCCAGCAGCCCACGTTCAGGGCGGCAGACCCAGTACTTC. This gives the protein CASSPRSGRQTQYF.